The 6 T cell receptor beta chains presented below share a single source sample, sequenced in a study of T cells after yellow fever vaccination (dated by TCRdb to the late 2010s). Libraries came from 5' RACE. These reads were obtained on an Illumina NovaSeq 6000. TCRdb trimmed the raw reads at Q25, called clones with MiXCR and kept productive beta chains. Merged by CDR3 protein, the rows form single entries marked with the most common genes and DNA. Here the sample has 300,000 to 400,000 distinct CDR3 sequences; around 10% occur a single time. The ten largest make up under 4% of the sample. In light of the paper, this sample's treatment or condition label describes: live attenuated yellow fever vaccine strain. Specimen: CD4+ T cells sorted from PBMCs, collected 45 days after the yellow fever booster vaccination. The receptor set was obtained from a man younger than 35 who received the YFV17D yellow fever vaccine.

This clonotype was counted many times. The genes are TRBV4-1 and TRBJ2-5, with D uncertain. V lost 4 bases to trimming and J lost 5 bases, with 8 bases between them. Germline CDR1 is MGHRA and CDR2 is YSYEKL. This CDR3 comprises 12 residues. The CDR3 DNA follows: TGCGCCAGCAGCCTACCCGGTGAGACCCAGTACTTC. It codes for CASSLPGETQYF.

This clonotype was seen a handful of times. The chain recombines TRBV3-1 with TRBJ1-1; D possibly corresponds to TRBD1 (5 bases). CDR1 LGHDT and CDR2 YNNKEL come from the germline V gene (reference sequence). Trimming pared 0 bases from V and 4 bases from J, leaving 15 bases between. There are 16 residues in the CDR3. The CDR3: CASSQDPGTRGTEAFF. In DNA form, the CDR3 reads TGTGCCAGCAGCCAAGATCCGGGGACCCGGGGCACTGAAGCTTTCTTT.

This clonotype was seen just once. This chain joins TRBV3-1 and TRBJ1-2, with 9 bases fitting TRBD1. Germline lookup yields CDR1 LGHDT and CDR2 YNNKEL (reference sequence). The CDR3 totals 16 residues. V shed 1 base, J shed 4 bases, and the junction held 7 bases outside the gene matches. CDR3 amino acids: CASSQGRAGQGYGYTF. The CDR3 nucleotides read TGTGCCAGCAGCCAAGGCAGAGCGGGACAGGGCTATGGCTACACCTTC.

CDR3 bases: TGTGCCAGCACCACAAACGCTGATGGGGATCAGCCCCAGCATTTT. This encodes CASTTNADGDQPQHF. V usage is TRBV9 and J usage is TRBJ1-5; D is unclear. Germline V gives CDR1 SGDLS, CDR2 YYNGEE. Trimming removed 6 bases from V and 5 bases from J, with 18 bases in between. The CDR3 is made up of 15 amino acids.

This clonotype was counted a few times. The CDR3 DNA sequence: TGTGCCAGCAGCCGATCAACGGTGGGAACCGGGGAGCTGTTTTTT. Its translation: CASSRSTVGTGELFF. This rearrangement joins TRBV4-2 to TRBJ2-2; no clear D. The CDR3 covers 15 residues. V lost 4 bases and J 5 bases, leaving 14 bases between the germline ends. CDR1 and CDR2 (germline): LGHNA, YNFKEQ.

The table lists this clonotype with many counts. This rearrangement joins TRBV3-1 to TRBJ2-2; 7 nucleotides match TRBD1. The ends lost 4 bases at V and 4 bases at J; junction bases unmatched: 9. CDR1 and CDR2 from the germline V gene are LGHDT and YNNKEL (reference sequence). This CDR3 region has 16 residues. The CDR3 spells CASSPSTGFGTGELFF. The CDR3 DNA sequence: TGTGCCAGCAGCCCCTCGACAGGGTTCGGCACCGGGGAGCTGTTTTTT.